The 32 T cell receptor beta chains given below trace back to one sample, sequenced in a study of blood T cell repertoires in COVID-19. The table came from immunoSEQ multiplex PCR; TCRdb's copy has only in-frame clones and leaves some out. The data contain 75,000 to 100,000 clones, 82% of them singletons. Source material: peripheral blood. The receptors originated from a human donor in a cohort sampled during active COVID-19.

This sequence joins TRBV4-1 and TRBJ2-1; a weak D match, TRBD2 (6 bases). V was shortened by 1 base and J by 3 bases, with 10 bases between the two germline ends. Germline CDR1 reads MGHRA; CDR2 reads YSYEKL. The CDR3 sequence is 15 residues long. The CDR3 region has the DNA TGCGCCAGCAGCCAAGGGCGGGGCCTCTACAATGAGCAGTTCTTC. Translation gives CASSQGRGLYNEQFF.

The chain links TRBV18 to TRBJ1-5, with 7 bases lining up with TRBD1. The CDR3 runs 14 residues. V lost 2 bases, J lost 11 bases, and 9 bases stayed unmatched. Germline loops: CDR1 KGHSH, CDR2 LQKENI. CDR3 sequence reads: CASSPGRGQKTQHF. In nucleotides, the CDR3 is TGTGCCAGCTCACCAGGTAGGGGGCAGAAGACCCAGCATTTT.

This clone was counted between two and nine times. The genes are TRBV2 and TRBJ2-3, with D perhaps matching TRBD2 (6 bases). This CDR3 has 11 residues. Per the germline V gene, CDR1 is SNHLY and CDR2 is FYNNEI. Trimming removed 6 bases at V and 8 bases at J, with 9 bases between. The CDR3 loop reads CASSRESTQYF. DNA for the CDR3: TGTGCCAGCAGCCGGGAGAGTACGCAGTATTTT.

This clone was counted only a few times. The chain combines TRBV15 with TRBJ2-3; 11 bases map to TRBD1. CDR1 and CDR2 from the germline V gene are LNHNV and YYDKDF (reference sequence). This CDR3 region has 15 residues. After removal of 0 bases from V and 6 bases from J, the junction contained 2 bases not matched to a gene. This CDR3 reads CATSREWTGGDTQYF. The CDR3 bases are TGTGCCACCAGCAGAGAGTGGACAGGGGGCGATACGCAGTATTTT.

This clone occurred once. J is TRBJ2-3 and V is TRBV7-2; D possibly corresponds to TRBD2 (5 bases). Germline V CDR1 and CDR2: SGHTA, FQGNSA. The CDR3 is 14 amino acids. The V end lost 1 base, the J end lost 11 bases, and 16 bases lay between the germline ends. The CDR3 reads CASSLVRGPGEQYF. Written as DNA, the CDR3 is TGTGCCAGCAGCTTAGTCCGCGGGCCCGGGGAGCAGTATTTT.

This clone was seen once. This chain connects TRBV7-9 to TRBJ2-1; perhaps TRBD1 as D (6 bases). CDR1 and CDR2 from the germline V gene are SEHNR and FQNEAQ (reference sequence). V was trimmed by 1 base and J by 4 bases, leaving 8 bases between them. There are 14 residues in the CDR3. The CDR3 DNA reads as TGTGCCAGCAGCTTAGGGACAGCTTACAATGAGCAGTTCTTC. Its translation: CASSLGTAYNEQFF.

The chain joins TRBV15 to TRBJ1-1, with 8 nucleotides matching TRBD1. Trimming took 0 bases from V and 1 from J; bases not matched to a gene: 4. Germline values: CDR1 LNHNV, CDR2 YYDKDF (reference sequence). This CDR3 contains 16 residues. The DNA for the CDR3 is TGTGCCACCAGCAGAGAGACAGGGGATGGGAACACTGAAGCTTTCTTT. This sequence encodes CATSRETGDGNTEAFF. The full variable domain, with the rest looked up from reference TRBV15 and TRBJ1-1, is DAMVIQNPRYQVTQFGKPVTLSCSQTLNHNVMYWYQQKSSQAPKLLFHYYDKDFNNEADTPDNFQSRRPNTSFCFLDIRSPGLGDTAMYLCATSRETGDGNTEAFFGQGTRLTVV.

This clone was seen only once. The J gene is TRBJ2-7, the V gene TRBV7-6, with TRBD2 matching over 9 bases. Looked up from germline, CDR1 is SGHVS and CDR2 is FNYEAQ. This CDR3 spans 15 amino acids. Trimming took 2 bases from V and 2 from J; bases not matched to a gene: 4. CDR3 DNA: TGTGCCAGCAGCTTAATAGCGGGGGACACCTACGAGCAGTACTTC. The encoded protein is CASSLIAGDTYEQYF.

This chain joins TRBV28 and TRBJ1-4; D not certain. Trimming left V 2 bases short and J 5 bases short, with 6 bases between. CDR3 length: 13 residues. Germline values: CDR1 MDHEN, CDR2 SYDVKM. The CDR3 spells CASSLEENEKLFF. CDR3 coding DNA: TGTGCCAGCAGTTTAGAGGAGAATGAAAAACTGTTTTTT.

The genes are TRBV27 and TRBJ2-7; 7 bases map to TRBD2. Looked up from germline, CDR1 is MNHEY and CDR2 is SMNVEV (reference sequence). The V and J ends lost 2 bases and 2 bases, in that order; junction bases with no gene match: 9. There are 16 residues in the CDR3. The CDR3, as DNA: TGTGCCAGCAGTTTAAATCCGGGGGGACGGGCCTACGAGCAGTACTTC. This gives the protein CASSLNPGGRAYEQYF.

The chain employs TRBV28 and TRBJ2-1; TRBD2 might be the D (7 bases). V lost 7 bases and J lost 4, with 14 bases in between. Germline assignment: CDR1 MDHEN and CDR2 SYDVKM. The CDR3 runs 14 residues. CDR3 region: CASTRGAWYNEQFF. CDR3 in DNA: TGTGCCAGCACACGGGGGGCTTGGTACAATGAGCAGTTCTTC.

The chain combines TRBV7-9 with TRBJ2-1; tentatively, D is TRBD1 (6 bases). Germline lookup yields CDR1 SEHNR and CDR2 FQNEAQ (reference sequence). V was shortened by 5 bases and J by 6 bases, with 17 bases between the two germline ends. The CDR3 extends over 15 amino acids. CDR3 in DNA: TGTGCCAGCAGCCCAGTCAGGGGATTAGCCAATGAGCAGTTCTTC. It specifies CASSPVRGLANEQFF.

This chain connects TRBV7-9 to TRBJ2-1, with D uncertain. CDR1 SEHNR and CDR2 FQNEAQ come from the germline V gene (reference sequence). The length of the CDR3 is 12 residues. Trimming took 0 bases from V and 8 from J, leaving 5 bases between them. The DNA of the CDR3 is TGTGCCAGCAGCTTAGCTACATATGAGCAGTTCTTC. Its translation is CASSLATYEQFF.

The CDR3 protein is CSVGIPAGRAGGYTF. DNA of the CDR3: TGCAGCGTTGGAATCCCAGCAGGGAGGGCAGGCGGCTACACCTTC. The gene calls are TRBV29-1 and TRBJ1-2, with D possibly matching TRBD1 (5 bases). Germline CDR1 SQVTM, CDR2 ANQGSEA. CDR3 length: 15 amino acids. The V end was cut by 4 bases, the J end by 8 bases, with 23 bases between.

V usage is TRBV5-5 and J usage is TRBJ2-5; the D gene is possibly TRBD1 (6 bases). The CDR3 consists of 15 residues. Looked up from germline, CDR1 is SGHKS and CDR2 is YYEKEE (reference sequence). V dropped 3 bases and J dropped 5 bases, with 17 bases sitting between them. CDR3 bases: TGTGCCAGCAGCTCTCCCGGACAGCTCGGGGAGACCCAGTACTTC. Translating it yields CASSSPGQLGETQYF.

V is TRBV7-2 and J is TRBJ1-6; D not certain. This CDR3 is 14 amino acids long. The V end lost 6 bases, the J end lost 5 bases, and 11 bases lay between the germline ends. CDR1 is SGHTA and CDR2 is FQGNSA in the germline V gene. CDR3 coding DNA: TGTGCCAGCAGGGGTTTGAGGGATAATTCACCCCTCCACTTT. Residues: CASRGLRDNSPLHF.

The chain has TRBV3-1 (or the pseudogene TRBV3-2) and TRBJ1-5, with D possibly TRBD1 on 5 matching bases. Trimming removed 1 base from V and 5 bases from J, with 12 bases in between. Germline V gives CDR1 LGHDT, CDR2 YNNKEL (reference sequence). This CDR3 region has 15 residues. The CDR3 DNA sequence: TGTGCCAGCAGCCAAGGACAGAGTCTCGATCAGCCCCAGCATTTT. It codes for CASSQGQSLDQPQHF.

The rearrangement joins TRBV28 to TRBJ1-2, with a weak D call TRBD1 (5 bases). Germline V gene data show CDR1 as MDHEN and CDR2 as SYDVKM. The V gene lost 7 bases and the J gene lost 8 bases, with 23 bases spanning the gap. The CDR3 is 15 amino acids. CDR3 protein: CASTTIDLKGRGYTF. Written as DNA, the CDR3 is TGTGCCAGCACCACTATAGACCTCAAGGGGAGGGGCTACACCTTC.

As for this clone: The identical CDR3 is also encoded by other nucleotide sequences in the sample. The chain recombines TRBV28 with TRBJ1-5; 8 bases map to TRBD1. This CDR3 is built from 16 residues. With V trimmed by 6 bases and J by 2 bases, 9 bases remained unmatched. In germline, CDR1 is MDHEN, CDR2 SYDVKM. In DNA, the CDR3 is TGTGCCAGCAGCTCAGGACAGGGTCGCCGCAATCAGCCCCAGCATTTT. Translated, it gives CASSSGQGRRNQPQHF.

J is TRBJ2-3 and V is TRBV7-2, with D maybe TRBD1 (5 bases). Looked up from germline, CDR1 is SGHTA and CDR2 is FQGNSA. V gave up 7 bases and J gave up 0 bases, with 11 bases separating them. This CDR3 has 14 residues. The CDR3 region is CASTRQTSTDTQYF. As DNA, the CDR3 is TGTGCCAGCACCCGACAGACTAGCACAGATACGCAGTATTTT.

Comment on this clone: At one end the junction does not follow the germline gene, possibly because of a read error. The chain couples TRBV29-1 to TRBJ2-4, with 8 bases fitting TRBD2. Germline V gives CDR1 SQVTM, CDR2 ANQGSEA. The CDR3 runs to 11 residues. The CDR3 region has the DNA TGCAGCGTAGGACTAGCAAACACTCAGTACTTC. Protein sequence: CSVGLANTQYF.

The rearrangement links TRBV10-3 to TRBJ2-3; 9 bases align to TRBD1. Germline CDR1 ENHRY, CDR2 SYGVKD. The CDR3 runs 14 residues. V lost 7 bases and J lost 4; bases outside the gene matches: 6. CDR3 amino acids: CAIMGTGSSDTQYF. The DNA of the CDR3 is TGTGCCATCATGGGGACAGGGTCGTCAGATACGCAGTATTTT.

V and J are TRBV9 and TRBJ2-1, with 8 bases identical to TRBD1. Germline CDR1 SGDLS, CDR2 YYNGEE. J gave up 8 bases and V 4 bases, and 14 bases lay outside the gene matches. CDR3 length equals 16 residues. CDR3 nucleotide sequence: TGTGCCAGCAGCCGTAGTGCTCAGGGGGCAGGGGATGAGCAGTTCTTC. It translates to CASSRSAQGAGDEQFF.

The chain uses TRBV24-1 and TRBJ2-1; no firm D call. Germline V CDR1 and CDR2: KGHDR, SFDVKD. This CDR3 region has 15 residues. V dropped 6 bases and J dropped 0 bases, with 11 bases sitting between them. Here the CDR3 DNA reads TGTGCCACCAGTTCCCACACTACCTCCTACAATGAGCAGTTCTTC. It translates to CATSSHTTSYNEQFF.

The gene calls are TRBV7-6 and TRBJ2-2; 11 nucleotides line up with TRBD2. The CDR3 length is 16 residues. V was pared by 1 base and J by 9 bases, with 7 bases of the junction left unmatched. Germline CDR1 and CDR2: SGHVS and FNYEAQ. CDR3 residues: CASSLVLAGGIRELFF. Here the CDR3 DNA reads TGTGCCAGCAGCTTAGTGCTAGCGGGGGGAATCAGGGAGCTGTTTTTT.

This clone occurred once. This CDR3 reads CASSRPQGHAGYTF. The CDR3, as DNA: TGTGCCAGCAGCAGACCACAGGGACATGCGGGCTACACCTTC. The chain has TRBV7-9 and TRBJ1-2, with D possibly being TRBD1 (6 bases). Germline CDR1 is SEHNR and CDR2 is FQNEAQ (reference sequence). The germline V and J ends were trimmed by 5 bases and 8 bases, with 18 bases remaining between them. The CDR3 extends over 14 amino acids.

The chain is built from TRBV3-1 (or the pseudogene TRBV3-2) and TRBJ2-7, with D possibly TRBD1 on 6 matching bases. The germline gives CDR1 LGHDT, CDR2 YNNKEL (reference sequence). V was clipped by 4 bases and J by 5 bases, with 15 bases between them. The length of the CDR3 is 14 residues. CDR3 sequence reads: CASSLGYRVHEQYF. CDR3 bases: TGTGCCAGCAGCCTGGGCTACAGGGTCCACGAGCAGTACTTC.

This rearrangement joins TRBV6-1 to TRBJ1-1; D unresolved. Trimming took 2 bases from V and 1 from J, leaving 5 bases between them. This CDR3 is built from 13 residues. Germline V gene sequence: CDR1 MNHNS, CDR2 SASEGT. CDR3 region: CASSEQANTEAFF. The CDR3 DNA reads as TGTGCCAGCAGTGAACAGGCGAACACTGAAGCTTTCTTT.

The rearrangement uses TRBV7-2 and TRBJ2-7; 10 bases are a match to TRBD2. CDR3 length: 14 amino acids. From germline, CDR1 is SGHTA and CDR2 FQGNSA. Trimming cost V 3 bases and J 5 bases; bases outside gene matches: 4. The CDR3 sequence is CASSLGLASDEQYF. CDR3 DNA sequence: TGTGCCAGCAGCTTGGGACTAGCGAGCGACGAGCAGTACTTC.

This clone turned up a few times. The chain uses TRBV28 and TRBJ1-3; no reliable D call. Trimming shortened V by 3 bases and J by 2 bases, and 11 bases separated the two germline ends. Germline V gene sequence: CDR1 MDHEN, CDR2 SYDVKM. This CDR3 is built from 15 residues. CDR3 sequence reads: CASSFERRAGNTIYF. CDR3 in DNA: TGTGCCAGCAGTTTTGAGCGTCGGGCTGGAAACACCATATATTTT. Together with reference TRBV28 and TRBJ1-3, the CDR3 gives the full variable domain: DVKVTQSSRYLVKRTGEKVFLECVQDMDHENMFWYRQDPGLGLRLIYFSYDVKMKEKGDIPEGYSVSREKKERFSLILESASTNQTSMYLCASSFERRAGNTIYFGEGSWLTVV.

The CDR3 region has the DNA TGCAGCTATTCCGGGACAGGGGCAGAGACCCAGTACTTC. It codes for CSYSGTGAETQYF. V gene TRBV29-1 combines with J gene TRBJ2-5, with 10 bases matching TRBD1. Losses at the gene ends were 8 bases for V and 4 bases for J; bases not matched to a gene: 7. Germline V gives CDR1 SQVTM, CDR2 ANQGSEA. This CDR3 spans 13 amino acids.

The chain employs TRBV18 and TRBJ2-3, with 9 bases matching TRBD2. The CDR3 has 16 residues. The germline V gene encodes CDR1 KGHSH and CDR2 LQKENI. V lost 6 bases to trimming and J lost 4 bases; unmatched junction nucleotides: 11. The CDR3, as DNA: TGTGCCAGCTCCGGCCGCGGGGGGGACTTGCCAGATACGCAGTATTTT. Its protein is CASSGRGGDLPDTQYF.